This T cell receptor (beta chain) derives from a study of blood T cells in healthy people across ages. In germline, CDR1 is GTSNPN, CDR2 SVGIG (reference sequence). Trimming cost V 7 bases and J 8 bases; bases outside gene matches: 8. This CDR3 has 12 amino acids. This clonotype was picked up a small number of times. The individuals who served as donors were healthy Caucasians living in Russia, aged about 6 to 100. A second roughly 6 to 12 cycle PCR used barcoded and J-beta primers. TCRdb reprocessed the 5' RACE reads via MiXCR and lists one record per CDR3 protein. This table has 1.4 million or so distinct CDR3 sequences, roughly 43% appearing once.

V and J are TRBV30 and TRBJ1-1, with 9 bases fitting TRBD1. Specimen: blood. This receptor was identified in a woman aged 18 to 35 in good health. The CDR3 loop is CALNPGTGEAFF. DNA of the CDR3: TGTGCCTTGAACCCCGGGACAGGGGAAGCTTTCTTT.